Below, one T cell receptor beta chain is given with its context. This sample was included in a study of blood T cell repertoires in COVID-19. The germline V gene has CDR1 KGHSH and CDR2 LQKENI. After removal of 3 bases from V and 1 base from J, the junction contained 10 bases not matched to a gene. The CDR3 spans 18 residues. TCRdb's copy holds only in-frame clones and misses some; the assay was immunoSEQ multiplex PCR. The sample yields roughly 90,000 clones, about 88% seen once. The specimen was peripheral blood. The receptor was isolated from a man between 35 and 55 years old with acute or convalescent COVID-19. The chain is built from TRBV18 and TRBJ2-1, with 9 bases fitting TRBD1. The CDR3 region is CASSPLGPGTGSYNEQFF. The CDR3 DNA sequence: TGTGCCAGCTCACCCCTCGGCCCCGGGACAGGGTCCTACAATGAGCAGTTCTTC.